The sequence of this TCR beta chain was determined in a study of blood T cell repertoires in COVID-19. For the study at large: Samples came from the United States, Italy and Spain, spanning acute and convalescent COVID-19. The analysed material was cDNA or gDNA that came from T cells, B-cell-depleted T cells, or PBMCs.

Germline CDR1 and CDR2: LGHNA and YNFKEQ. The CDR3 is 14 amino acids. The germline V and J ends were trimmed by 4 bases and 5 bases, with 12 bases remaining between them. This clone has a single count. Authors' data handling: Reference gene primer amplification gave nucleated cell count estimates. Some clones are missing from TCRdb's copy, which holds only in-frame ones; the method was immunoSEQ multiplex PCR. The DNA gave D and trimming, while V, J and clone size come from that table. Of over 100,000 clones in the sample, 70% to 90% are singletons; the top ten hold 15% to 20%. Sequencing was carried out using peripheral blood. The receptor comes from a woman aged 55-69 years with acute or convalescent COVID-19. The chain is built from TRBV4-2 and TRBJ1-5, with D possibly matching TRBD1 (5 bases). The DNA of the CDR3 is TGTGCCAGCAGCCCCGGGGGGGAGGATCAGCCCCAGCATTTT. It yields the protein CASSPGGEDQPQHF.